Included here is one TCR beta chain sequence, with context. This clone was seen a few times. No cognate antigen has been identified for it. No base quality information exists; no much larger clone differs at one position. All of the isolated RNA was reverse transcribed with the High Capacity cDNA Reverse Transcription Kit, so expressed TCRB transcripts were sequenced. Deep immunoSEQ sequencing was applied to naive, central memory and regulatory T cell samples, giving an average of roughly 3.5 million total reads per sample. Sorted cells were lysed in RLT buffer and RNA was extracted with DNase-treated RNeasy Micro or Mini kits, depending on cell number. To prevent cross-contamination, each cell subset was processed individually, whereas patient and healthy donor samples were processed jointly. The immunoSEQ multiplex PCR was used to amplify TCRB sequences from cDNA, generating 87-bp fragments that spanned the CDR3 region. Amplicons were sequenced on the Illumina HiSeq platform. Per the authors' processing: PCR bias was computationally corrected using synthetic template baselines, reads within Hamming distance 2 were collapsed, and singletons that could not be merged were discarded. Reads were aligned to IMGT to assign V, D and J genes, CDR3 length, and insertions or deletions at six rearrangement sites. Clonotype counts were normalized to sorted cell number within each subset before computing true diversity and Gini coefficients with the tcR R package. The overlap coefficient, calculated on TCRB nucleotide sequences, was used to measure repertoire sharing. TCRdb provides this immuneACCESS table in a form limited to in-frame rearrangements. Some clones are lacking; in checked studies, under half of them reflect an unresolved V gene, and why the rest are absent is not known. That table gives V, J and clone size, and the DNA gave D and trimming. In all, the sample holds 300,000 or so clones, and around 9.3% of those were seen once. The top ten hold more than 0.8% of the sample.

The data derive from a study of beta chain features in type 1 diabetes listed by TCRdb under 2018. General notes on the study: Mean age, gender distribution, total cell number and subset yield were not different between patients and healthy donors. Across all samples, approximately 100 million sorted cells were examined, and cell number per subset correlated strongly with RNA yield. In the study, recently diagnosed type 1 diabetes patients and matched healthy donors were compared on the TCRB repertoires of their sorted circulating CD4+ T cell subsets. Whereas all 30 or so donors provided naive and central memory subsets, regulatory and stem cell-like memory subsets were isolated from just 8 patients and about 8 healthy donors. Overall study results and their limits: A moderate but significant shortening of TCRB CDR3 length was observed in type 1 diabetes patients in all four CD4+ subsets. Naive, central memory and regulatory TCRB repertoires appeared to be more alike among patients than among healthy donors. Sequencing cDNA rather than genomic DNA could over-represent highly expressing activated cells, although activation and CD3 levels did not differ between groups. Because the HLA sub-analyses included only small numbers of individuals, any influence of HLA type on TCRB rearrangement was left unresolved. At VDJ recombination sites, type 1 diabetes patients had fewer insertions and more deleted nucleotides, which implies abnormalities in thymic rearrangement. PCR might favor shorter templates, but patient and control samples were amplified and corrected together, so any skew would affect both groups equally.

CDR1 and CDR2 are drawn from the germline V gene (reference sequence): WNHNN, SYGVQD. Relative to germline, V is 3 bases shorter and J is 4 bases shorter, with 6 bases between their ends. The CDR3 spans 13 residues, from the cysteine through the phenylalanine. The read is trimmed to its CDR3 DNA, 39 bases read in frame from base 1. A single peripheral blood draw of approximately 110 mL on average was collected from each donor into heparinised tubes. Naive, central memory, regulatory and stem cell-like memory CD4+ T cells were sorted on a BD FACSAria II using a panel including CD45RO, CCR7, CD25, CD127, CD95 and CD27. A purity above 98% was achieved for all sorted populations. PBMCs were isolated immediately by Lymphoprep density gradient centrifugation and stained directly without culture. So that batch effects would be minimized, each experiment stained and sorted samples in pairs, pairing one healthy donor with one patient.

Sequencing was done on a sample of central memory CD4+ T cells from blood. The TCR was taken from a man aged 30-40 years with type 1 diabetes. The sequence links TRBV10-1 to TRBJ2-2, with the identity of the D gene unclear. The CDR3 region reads CASSDSPTGELFF. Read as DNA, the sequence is TGCGCCAGCAGTGATTCCCCCACCGGGGAGCTGTTTTTT.